This is a list of T cell receptor beta chains from one sample in a study of blood T cells in healthy people across ages. Using its own MiXCR run on the 5' RACE reads, TCRdb lists one record per CDR3 protein. This sample has roughly 550,000 distinct CDR3 sequences; 24% occur once, and the top ten carry roughly 9.4%. A further study also used this sample, focusing on T cells of mothers and their children.

The specimen was blood. The receptors derive from a boy between 10 and 17 years old in good health. Both conserved end residues are part of each CDR3. The order of the fields is J gene, D gene, clone size, V gene, CDR3 DNA, CDR3 protein. The D gene is left open where the match is weak. The listing skips clone size in some rows; elsewhere it reads once, few, many or a size class.

TRBJ2-1 | NA | few | TRBV7-9 | TGTGCCAGCAGCCCCCAGCCACCGGGTTTGTTCTTC | CASSPQPPGLFF
TRBJ2-2 | TRBD2 | many | TRBV7-9 | TGTGCCAGCAGCTTCGTCCCCTCGGGACTAGCGGGAGTCAACACCGGGGAGCTGTTTTTT | CASSFVPSGLAGVNTGELFF
TRBJ2-1 | TRBD2 | many | TRBV24-1 | TGTGCCACCAGTGGGACGGGGGGCTCCTACAATGAGCAGTTCTTC | CATSGTGGSYNEQFF
TRBJ1-4 | NA | NA | TRBV2 | TGTGCCAGCAATTGGGGCGTTAATGAAAAACTGTTTTTT | CASNWGVNEKLFF
TRBJ2-3 | NA | many | TRBV5-1 | TGCGCCAGCGGTGCCATGGGGGGCGATACGCAGTATTTT | CASGAMGGDTQYF
TRBJ2-5 | TRBD2 | NA | TRBV20-1 | TGCAGTGCTAGAGATCAAGGCTTGGGGGGGGGAGAGACCCAGTACTTC | CSARDQGLGGGETQYF
TRBJ2-3 | TRBD2 | few | TRBV27 | TGTGCCAGCAGTTTCGGGACTACCTATCCCAGCACAGATACGCAGTATTTT | CASSFGTTYPSTDTQYF
TRBJ2-7 | NA | NA | TRBV28 | TGTGCCAGCAGTGCCGGACTAACTATGACCTGCGAGCAGTACTTC | CASSAGLTMTCEQYF
TRBJ2-5 | NA | many | TRBV28 | TGTGCCAGCAGTTCGCCGGGAGAGACCCAGTACTTC | CASSSPGETQYF
TRBJ2-7 | TRBD1 | few | TRBV6-5 | TGTGCCAGCAGTTACTCTGGACAGGTCGGGCGGTACGAGCAGTACTTC | CASSYSGQVGRYEQYF
TRBJ2-7 | NA | few | TRBV21-1 | TGTGCCAGCAGCAAAACCCCGAGACACCTCAACATCTCCTACGAGCAGTACTTC | CASSKTPRHLNISYEQYF
TRBJ1-6 | TRBD1 | few | TRBV7-2 | TGTGCCAGCAGCTTAACAGGGGGCTCTTCTTCACCCCTCCACTTT | CASSLTGGSSSPLHF
TRBJ1-1 | NA | few | TRBV28 | TGTGCCAGCAGTTTCCCTTTTTTTGACACTGAAGCTTTCTTT | CASSFPFFDTEAFF
TRBJ2-3 | TRBD1 | few | TRBV6-2/TRBV6-3 | TGTGCCAGCAGTTACGTTCAGGGGGCAAGGGATACGCAGTATTTT | CASSYVQGARDTQYF
TRBJ2-3 | TRBD2 | NA | TRBV10-3 | TGTGCCATCAGCCCCTATATGCGGGGGTCCACAGATACGCAGTATTTT | CAISPYMRGSTDTQYF
TRBJ2-7 | NA | NA | TRBV6-6 | TGTGCCAGCACCGCAGACAGGCACCCCCGGGACTACGAGCAGTACTTC | CASTADRHPRDYEQYF
TRBJ1-4 | TRBD1 | NA | TRBV9 | TGTGCCAGCAGCAAGACAGGGTTTGAAAAACTGTTTTTT | CASSKTGFEKLFF
TRBJ2-4 | NA | few | TRBV4-1 | TGCGCCGGCAGCATTCAGGGAGGTGAAAACATTCAGTACTTC | CAGSIQGGENIQYF
TRBJ2-1 | NA | NA | TRBV24-1 | TGTGCCACTTCCCCCACAGGAGCTAACTACAATGAGCAGTTCTTC | CATSPTGANYNEQFF
TRBJ1-5 | TRBD1 | few | TRBV20-1 | TGCAGTGCTAGAGATCCGGGACAGGGCAATCAGCCCCAGCATTTT | CSARDPGQGNQPQHF
TRBJ2-7 | NA | few | TRBV28 | TGTGCCAGCAGTTTAGGTAGCACCAACGAGCAGTACTTC | CASSLGSTNEQYF
TRBJ2-7 | TRBD2 | NA | TRBV5-1 | TGCGCCAGCAGCTTGGTAGCGGGACGCGAGCAGTACTTC | CASSLVAGREQYF
TRBJ2-1 | NA | few | TRBV7-3 | TGTGCCAGCAGCTTATGGGCTGATCTCTCCTACAATGAGCAGTTCTTC | CASSLWADLSYNEQFF
TRBJ2-7 | TRBD2 | few | TRBV25-1 | TGTGCCAGCAGGGGTGGACTAGCCGACGAGCAGTACTTC | CASRGGLADEQYF
TRBJ2-1 | NA | NA | TRBV7-8 | TGTGCCAGCAGCTTAGATAGGGTACAGCGGAGGTACAATGAGCAGTTCTTC | CASSLDRVQRRYNEQFF
TRBJ2-3 | NA | NA | TRBV29-1 | TGCAGCGTTGTGTTGGCGACTACAGATACGCAGTATTTT | CSVVLATTDTQYF
TRBJ1-1 | NA | NA | TRBV6-5 | TGTGCCAGCAGTTACGGGGGCGGAGGGGTCGCCGGGAACACTGAAGCTTTCTTT | CASSYGGGGVAGNTEAFF
TRBJ2-5 | TRBD1 | NA | TRBV12-3/TRBV12-4 | TGTGCCAGCAGTCAGAAGTTGACAGGGGAGACCCAGTACTTC | CASSQKLTGETQYF
TRBJ1-2 | NA | NA | TRBV6-5 | TGTGCCAGCAGTTCGCTACCCGGGCGAACGAACTATGGCTACACCTTC | CASSSLPGRTNYGYTF
TRBJ1-6 | NA | NA | TRBV20-1 | TGCAGTGCTAGAGATCCGCCGCCCCTCCACTTT | CSARDPPPLHF
TRBJ1-2 | NA | NA | TRBV20-1 | TGCAGTGGCAAGACCGGGACAAGTTATGGCTACACCTTC | CSGKTGTSYGYTF
TRBJ1-5 | NA | NA | TRBV27 | TGTGCCAGCAGTTTCGGTCAGTACAATCAGCCCCAGCATTTT | CASSFGQYNQPQHF
TRBJ2-5 | TRBD2 | NA | TRBV20-1 | TGCAGTGCTAGATGGGCGGGGGGGAAGGAGACCCAGTACTTC | CSARWAGGKETQYF
TRBJ1-4 | TRBD1 | NA | TRBV20-1 | TGCAGTGCTCGAGGGGGCTCTAATGAAAAACTGTTTTTT | CSARGGSNEKLFF
TRBJ1-5 | NA | few | TRBV27 | TGTGCCAGCAGTTTTGGGACTTCTCAGCCCCAGCATTTT | CASSFGTSQPQHF
TRBJ1-1 | TRBD1 | NA | TRBV3-1 | TGTGCCAGCAGCCAAGACCCTGGGACAGGGAGGAACACTGAAGCTTTCTTT | CASSQDPGTGRNTEAFF
TRBJ2-5 | NA | few | TRBV20-1 | TGCAGTCTTAAAGGCGCGGAGACCCAGTACTTC | CSLKGAETQYF
TRBJ2-5 | TRBD2 | NA | TRBV20-1 | TGCAGTGCTCAGGCTAGCGGGGGGTACCAAGAGACCCAGTACTTC | CSAQASGGYQETQYF
TRBJ2-6 | NA | NA | TRBV24-1 | TGTGCCACCAGTGATAGCACATTCTCTGGGGCCAACGTCCTGACTTTC | CATSDSTFSGANVLTF
TRBJ1-5 | NA | few | TRBV20-1 | TGCAGTGCTAGAGGACAGGCGGTTCAGCCCCAGCATTTT | CSARGQAVQPQHF
TRBJ2-5 | NA | NA | TRBV7-2 | TGTGCCAGCAGCCTCAGGCCGACTAGGCAAGAGACCCAGTACTTC | CASSLRPTRQETQYF
TRBJ2-5 | TRBD1 | many | TRBV7-3 | TGTGCCAGCAGGCGTAACAGGGGGGAGACCCAGTACTTC | CASRRNRGETQYF